This T cell receptor (beta chain) was observed in a study of T cells expressing NK-cell markers. TCRdb re-called the 5' RACE reads and catalogs CDR3 proteins one per entry, DNA excluded. With 200,000 to 300,000 distinct CDR3 sequences in the sample, the ten largest clones hold about 0.4%. This CDR3 is 13 amino acids long. Germline CDR1 reads SQVTM; CDR2 reads ANQGSEA. The TCR originated in a man aged 18 to 30 in good health. The chain couples TRBV29-1 to TRBJ2-1; TCRdb's D call of TRBD1 is untestable without DNA. The sequencing input was blood T cells: a sorted CD56 or NKG2C T cell subset, CD4+ or CD8+ T cells, or bulk PBMC T cells (not recorded which). The chain's CDR3 is CSVEDTGWNEQFF.